A single sample gave rise to the 6 T cell receptor beta chains below, sequenced in a study of blood T cells in healthy people across ages. It was with a sample-barcoded 5' primer and a J-beta primer mix that a second PCR of about 6 to 12 cycles was run. One entry per CDR3 protein results from TCRdb running MiXCR on the 5' RACE reads. The data show 550,000 to 750,000 distinct CDR3 sequences, over 20% seen once. Sequencing was performed on blood. These receptor sequences come from an older man in good health.

The V and J genes are TRBV6-5 and TRBJ2-7; D gene unclear. Trimming left V 6 bases short and J 1 base short, with 7 bases between. Germline V CDR1 and CDR2: MNHEY, SVGAGI. The CDR3 covers 12 residues. CDR3 in amino acids: CASRKDSYEQYF. The CDR3 DNA reads TGTGCCAGCAGGAAAGATTCCTACGAGCAGTACTTC.

The chain couples TRBV15 to TRBJ2-3, with D possibly matching TRBD1 (7 bases). The germline V gene has CDR1 LNHNV and CDR2 YYDKDF (reference sequence). This CDR3 comprises 15 residues. Trimming cost V 6 bases and J 4 bases, with 17 bases left between them. CDR3 sequence reads: CATRIGGGGADTQYF. CDR3 DNA sequence: TGTGCCACCAGGATCGGTGGAGGGGGCGCAGATACGCAGTATTTT.

V gene TRBV15 combines with J gene TRBJ2-7; 9 positions agree with TRBD2. CDR1 and CDR2 (germline): LNHNV, YYDKDF (reference sequence). Trimming took 4 bases from V and 0 from J; bases not matched to a gene: 4. The CDR3 sequence is 15 residues long. CDR3 in DNA: TGTGCCACCAGCACTTATAGCGGGAGCTCCTACGAGCAGTACTTC. It yields the protein CATSTYSGSSYEQYF.

This sequence joins TRBV6-4 and TRBJ2-3; D is unresolved. Germline assignment: CDR1 MRHNA and CDR2 SNTAGT. V was shortened by 3 bases and J by 0 bases, with 4 bases between the two germline ends. CDR3 length: 13 amino acids. The CDR3 DNA reads as TGTGCCAGCAGTGAACAGAGCACAGATACGCAGTATTTT. The encoded protein is CASSEQSTDTQYF.

In regard to this clonotype: A clone one base away is much larger, so this may be a read error. The chain joins TRBV6-2 or TRBV6-3 to TRBJ2-7, with D maybe TRBD2 (6 bases). From germline, CDR1 is MNHEY and CDR2 SVGEGT. The CDR3 is 13 residues long. V was pared by 0 bases and J by 4 bases, with 7 bases between. The CDR3 protein is CASSYSGRYEQYF. The CDR3 DNA sequence: TGTGCCAGCAGTTACTCGGGGAGGTACGAGCAGTACTTC.

The chain's CDR3 is CASSSLDSDSGANVLTF. The CDR3 nucleotides read TGTGCCAGCAGTTCCCTCGACAGTGACTCTGGGGCCAACGTCCTGACTTTC. This chain joins TRBV28 and TRBJ2-6; possible D gene TRBD1, 5 bases. CDR1 MDHEN and CDR2 SYDVKM come from the germline V gene. The CDR3 covers 17 residues. V lost 4 bases, J lost 0 bases, and 13 bases lay in between.